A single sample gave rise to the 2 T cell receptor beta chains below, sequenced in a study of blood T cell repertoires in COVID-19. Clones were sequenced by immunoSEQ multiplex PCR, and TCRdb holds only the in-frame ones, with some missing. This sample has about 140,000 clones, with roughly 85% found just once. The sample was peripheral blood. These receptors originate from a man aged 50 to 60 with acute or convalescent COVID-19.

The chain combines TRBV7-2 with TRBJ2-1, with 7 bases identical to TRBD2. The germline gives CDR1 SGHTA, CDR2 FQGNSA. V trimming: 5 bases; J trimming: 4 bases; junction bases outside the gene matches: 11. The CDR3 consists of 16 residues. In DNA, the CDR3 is TGTGCCAGCAGCCGTGCACGGGACTACATATACAATGAGCAGTTCTTC. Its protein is CASSRARDYIYNEQFF.

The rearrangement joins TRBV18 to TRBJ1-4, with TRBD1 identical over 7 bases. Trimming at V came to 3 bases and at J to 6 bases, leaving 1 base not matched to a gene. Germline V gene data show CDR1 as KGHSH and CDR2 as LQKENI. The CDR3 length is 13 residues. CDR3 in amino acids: CASSPDRDEKLFF. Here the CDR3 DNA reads TGTGCCAGCTCACCTGACAGGGATGAAAAACTGTTTTTT.